This T cell receptor beta chain was observed in a study of blood T cell repertoires in COVID-19. Background on the study: Italy, Spain and the United States were the sources of the convalescent and acute COVID-19 samples. The analysed material was cDNA or gDNA that came from T cells, B-cell-depleted T cells, or PBMCs.

This table comes from immunoSEQ multiplex PCR, and its TCRdb copy is limited to in-frame clones, with some not included. The sample includes about 140,000 clones, roughly 84% of them seen just once. Trimming took 8 bases from V and 6 from J; bases not matched to a gene: 16. CDR1 is SEHNR and CDR2 is FQNEAQ in the germline V gene (reference sequence). The CDR3 runs 16 residues. The specimen sequenced was peripheral blood. This TCR derives from an older woman with acute or convalescent COVID-19. The V call is TRBV7-9, the J call TRBJ2-1; 7 bases agree with TRBD1. DNA for the CDR3: TGTGCCAGCCCCCCAGTTGTGCAGGGGGTTGCCAATGAGCAGTTCTTC. Its protein is CASPPVVQGVANEQFF.